These T cell receptor beta chains were read from a single sample in a study of blood T cell repertoires in COVID-19. The protocol was immunoSEQ multiplex PCR, while the TCRdb copy is restricted to in-frame clones and leaves out a portion. The top ten hold 2.4% of the sample, which has hundreds of thousands of clones, 85% to 90% seen once. Sequences were obtained from PBMCs or T cells enriched from blood (not recorded which). The receptors derive from a woman aged 18 to 35 who had recovered from COVID-19. Each CDR3 is given with its conserved first and last residue. Each record gives: D gene, V gene, J gene, CDR3 length, clone size, CDR3 DNA, CDR3 protein. A D gene is named only where the DNA matches it firmly. Clone size is shown for a subset of rows, as once, few, many or a class of expanded clone.

>TRBD1|TRBV19|TRBJ1-6|14|NA
TGTGCCAGTAGCCTGGACAGGGGGAGTTCACCCCTCCACTTT
CASSLDRGSSPLHF
>NA|TRBV14|TRBJ1-6|13|NA
TGTGCCAGCAGTTCTGTGCAGGGTTCACCCCTCCACTTT
CASSSVQGSPLHF
>TRBD2|TRBV27|TRBJ2-7|15|NA
TGTGCCCGCGATGGGGGAGGGGATTTCCCCTACGAGCAGTACTTC
CARDGGGDFPYEQYF
>NA|TRBV5-6|TRBJ2-3|17|NA
TGTGCCAGCAGCTTGTTGTTGGCTGGGCCTAGCACAGATACGCAGTATTTT
CASSLLLAGPSTDTQYF
>NA|TRBV7-9|TRBJ1-6|15|once
TGTGCCAGCAGCACAACAAAGGAGCCCAATTCACCCCTCCACTTT
CASSTTKEPNSPLHF
>TRBD1|TRBV6-4|TRBJ2-2|13|many
TGTGCCAGCGGGACAGGGGGCACCGGGGAGCTGTTTTTT
CASGTGGTGELFF
>NA|TRBV19|TRBJ1-4|15|NA
TGTGCCAGTAGCGCGTCCGGGACAATTAATGAAAAACTGTTTTTT
CASSASGTINEKLFF
>NA|TRBV5-1|TRBJ1-1|16|NA
TGCGCCAGCAGCTTCGGGGCACAGGGCCCAACTCATGAAGCTTTCTTT
CASSFGAQGPTHEAFF
>TRBD1|TRBV29-1|TRBJ2-2|18|NA
TGCAGCGTTGCCTTCCGGGCCCCAGGGGGCGCGAACACCGGGGAGCTGTTTTTT
CSVAFRAPGGANTGELFF
>NA|TRBV11-2|TRBJ1-1|14|NA
TGTGCCAGCAGCTTAGAAGCGGCGAACACTGAAGCTTTCTTT
CASSLEAANTEAFF
>NA|TRBV10-3|TRBJ1-3|14|NA
TGTGCCATCAGTGAGTTCACAGGGCGAGACACCATATATTTT
CAISEFTGRDTIYF
>NA|TRBV7-9|TRBJ2-7|12|NA
TGTGCCAGCAGCCAGACAGTCTACGAGCAGTACTTC
CASSQTVYEQYF
>NA|TRBV6-1|TRBJ2-7|13|NA
TGTGCCAGCAGTGAAGGTGCGGCAGGGGAGCAGTACTTC
CASSEGAAGEQYF
>TRBD1|TRBV19|TRBJ1-5|14|NA
TGTGCCAGTAGGGACAGGGCCCACAATCAGCCCCAGCATTTT
CASRDRAHNQPQHF
>TRBD1|TRBV9|TRBJ2-7|14|NA
TGTGCCAGCAGCATCACAGGGGGCTCCTACGAGCAGTACTTC
CASSITGGSYEQYF
>TRBD1|TRBV11-3|TRBJ2-1|12|once
TGTGCCAGCAGCTTAGCGGGGACAGCGCAGTTCTTC
CASSLAGTAQFF
>NA|TRBV3-1/TRBV3-2|TRBJ1-1|14|NA
TGTGCCAGCGGGATACAGGGTGGGGACACTGAAGCTTTCTTT
CASGIQGGDTEAFF
>NA|TRBV28|TRBJ1-5|12|NA
TGTGCCAGTCAACAAGTACATCAGCCCCAGCATTTT
CASQQVHQPQHF
>NA|TRBV4-1|TRBJ2-7|15|NA
TGCGCCAGCAGCCAAGATCCGACATTTACCTACGAGCAGTACTTC
CASSQDPTFTYEQYF
>NA|TRBV12-3/TRBV12-4|TRBJ2-3|13|NA
TGTGCCAGCACCCTGACAGACACAGATACGCAGTATTTT
CASTLTDTDTQYF
>TRBD1|TRBV19|TRBJ1-5|14|few
TGTGCGAAGGCTCTGGACAGGGGCAATCAGCCCCAGCATTTT
CAKALDRGNQPQHF
>TRBD1|TRBV10-3|TRBJ1-2|17|NA
TGTGCCATCAGAAGACAGGGCCGTCCCACAAACGACTATGGCTACACCTTC
CAIRRQGRPTNDYGYTF
>NA|TRBV7-9|TRBJ2-4|12|NA
TGTGCCAGCAGCTTCCTAGGCGACATTCAGTACTTC
CASSFLGDIQYF
>TRBD1|TRBV27|TRBJ1-3|16|NA
TGTGCCAGCAGTTTCTCAGGGGGAAACTCTGGAAACACCATATATTTT
CASSFSGGNSGNTIYF
>NA|TRBV29-1|TRBJ1-3|16|NA
TGCAGCGTTGAAGACTGGGACACCGGCTCTGGAAACACCATATATTTT
CSVEDWDTGSGNTIYF
>NA|TRBV10-2|TRBJ1-2|17|NA
TGCGCCAGCAGTGACCCCTTCGACAGCGAACTTAACTATGGCTACACCTTC
CASSDPFDSELNYGYTF
>TRBD1|TRBV3-1/TRBV3-2|TRBJ1-6|16|NA
TGTGCCAGCAGCCAAGTATCAGGGGGCTATAATTCACCCCTCCACTTT
CASSQVSGGYNSPLHF
>NA|TRBV6-2/TRBV6-3|TRBJ2-5|15|once
TGTGCCAGCAGTTACGTCAGTGCGGGGCAAGAGACCCAGTACTTC
CASSYVSAGQETQYF
>TRBD1|TRBV2|TRBJ2-5|16|NA
TGTGCCAGCAGAACCAGGACAGGGGTCGGACAAGAGACCCAGTACTTC
CASRTRTGVGQETQYF
>TRBD2|TRBV7-2|TRBJ2-1|15|NA
TGTGCCAGCAGCTTAGAGGCGGGGGGGCCCCATGAGCAGTTCTTC
CASSLEAGGPHEQFF
>NA|TRBV6-1|TRBJ1-5|16|NA
TGTGCCAGCAGTGAATCTTTGGCACATAGCAATCAGCCCCAGCATTTT
CASSESLAHSNQPQHF
>NA|TRBV19|TRBJ2-7|13|NA
TGTGCCAGTAGTACCCCGGACAGCTGGGAGCAGTACTTC
CASSTPDSWEQYF
>NA|TRBV9|TRBJ1-2|14|NA
TGTGCCAGCAACAGGGACATCCCGAACTATGGCTACACCTTC
CASNRDIPNYGYTF
>NA|TRBV11-2|TRBJ1-4|15|NA
TGTGCCAGCAGCCCGCCGGGGGGAGGTAATGAAAAACTGTTTTTT
CASSPPGGGNEKLFF
>NA|TRBV15|TRBJ1-2|15|once
TGTGCCACCAGCCATCACAGGTCAGGGGACTATGGCTACACCTTC
CATSHHRSGDYGYTF
>NA|TRBV9|TRBJ1-4|14|once
TGTGCCAGCAGCACCGGAGGGGTTCGCGAAAAACTGTTTTTT
CASSTGGVREKLFF
>NA|TRBV28|TRBJ1-2|17|NA
TGTGCCAGCAGTTTTAGTTTTAGTTCTCAACTTAACTATGGCTACACCTTC
CASSFSFSSQLNYGYTF
>TRBD2|TRBV2|TRBJ2-5|15|NA
TGTGCCACCCAGAGAAATAGCGGGGGCCAAGAGACCCAGTACTTC
CATQRNSGGQETQYF
>TRBD1|TRBV7-9|TRBJ1-4|16|once
TGTGCCAGCAGCCGAGAGACAGGGGTCCCAAATGAAAAACTGTTTTTT
CASSRETGVPNEKLFF
>NA|TRBV7-2|TRBJ1-2|13|once
TGTGCCAGCAGCAAAGACCCAATGGGCGGCTACACCTTC
CASSKDPMGGYTF
>NA|TRBV18|TRBJ2-7|14|NA
TGTGCCAGCTCACCTACACAGAGCTCCTACGAGCAGTACTTC
CASSPTQSSYEQYF
>TRBD1|TRBV4-1|TRBJ1-1|15|NA
TGCGCCAGCAGCCAAGGTGGACAGGGGAACACTGAAGCTTTCTTT
CASSQGGQGNTEAFF
>NA|TRBV10-2|TRBJ2-5|17|NA
TGCGCCAGCAGCAGCCGACTAGGAGCCCTAATACAAGAGACCCAGTACTTC
CASSSRLGALIQETQYF
>NA|TRBV2|TRBJ1-5|15|NA
TGTGCCAGCACCCTCCCGGACAGACTCAATCAGCCCCAGCATTTT
CASTLPDRLNQPQHF
>NA|TRBV27|TRBJ2-3|16|NA
TGTGCCAGCAACCCTCCGGGACTTAGGCGTCCAGATACGCAGTATTTT
CASNPPGLRRPDTQYF
>TRBD2|TRBV5-1|TRBJ2-5|15|NA
TGCGCCAGCAGCAACGGACTAGCGGGATGGGAGACCCAGTACTTC
CASSNGLAGWETQYF
>TRBD2|TRBV9|TRBJ2-7|18|NA
TGTGCCAGCAGCGTAGACGGGGGAGGGCAGGGTGGCTCCTACGAGCAGTACTTC
CASSVDGGGQGGSYEQYF
>NA|TRBV5-1|TRBJ1-1|15|NA
TGCGCCAGCAGCTTGGACAGGAGCATGAACACTGAAGCTTTCTTT
CASSLDRSMNTEAFF
>TRBD2|TRBV5-1|TRBJ2-1|17|NA
TGCGCCAGCAGCTTATCTAGCGGGGGGGCATCCTACAATGAGCAGTTCTTC
CASSLSSGGASYNEQFF
>TRBD2|TRBV2|TRBJ2-5|15|once
TGTGCCAGCAGTGAAAGGTTTAGCGGGGAAGAGACCCAGTACTTC
CASSERFSGEETQYF
>TRBD1|TRBV7-2|TRBJ1-5|15|few
TGTGCCAGCAGTCAAGACAGGGATTTGGGTCAGCCCCAGCATTTT
CASSQDRDLGQPQHF
>TRBD1|TRBV6-1|TRBJ1-2|15|NA
TGTGCCAGCAGTGAGACTAGGACAGGGCAAGAAGGCTACACCTTC
CASSETRTGQEGYTF
>TRBD2|TRBV4-2|TRBJ2-7|16|NA
TGTGCCAGCAGCCAAGTGGGGACGGGGGGAGGCTACGAGCAGTACTTC
CASSQVGTGGGYEQYF
>NA|TRBV19|TRBJ1-1|15|NA
TGTGCCAGCCGGGACTTGGGCGGGTCGTACACTGAAGCTTTCTTT
CASRDLGGSYTEAFF
>NA|TRBV5-1|TRBJ1-5|15|NA
TGCGCCAGCAGCTTGAGTCCCGGGGGCAATCAGCCCCAGCATTTT
CASSLSPGGNQPQHF
>TRBD2|TRBV7-6|TRBJ2-5|17|NA
TGTGCCAGCAGCTTAGGGCTAGCGGGGGGGCGCCAAGAGACCCAGTACTTC
CASSLGLAGGRQETQYF
>NA|TRBV7-9|TRBJ1-1|14|NA
TGTGCCAGCAGCTTAGGCAGGGTTAACACTGAAGCTTTCTTT
CASSLGRVNTEAFF
>NA|TRBV5-1|TRBJ1-1|15|NA
TGCGCCAGCAGCTTGACCGATAACAGGGTCTCTGAAGCTTTCTTT
CASSLTDNRVSEAFF
>NA|TRBV15|TRBJ2-1|15|NA
TGTGCCACCAGCAGAGTTTCGGGGGTTAACAATGAGCAGTTCTTC
CATSRVSGVNNEQFF